This T cell receptor (beta chain) was identified in a study of OX40 agonist ivuxolimab in advanced cancers. Study findings and constraints: Expanded peripheral T-cell antigen specificity went undetermined.

Trimming cost V 2 bases and J 2 bases, with 10 bases left between them. CDR3 length: 15 amino acids. Germline V gives CDR1 SGDLS, CDR2 YYNGEE. Of note for this clone: Its antigen is still unknown.

Repertoires were generated with immunoSEQ multiplex PCR, while TCRdb's copy carries only in-frame clones and drops some. Of some 98,000 clones listed, 91% are singletons. Sequencing was performed on CD4+ or CD8+ T cells sorted from blood, taken in a trial of the OX40 agonist ivuxolimab. This chain uses TRBV9 with TRBJ2-2; a weak D match, TRBD2 (6 bases). The TCR comes from an adult with an advanced solid tumor such as melanoma, head and neck, liver or kidney cancer. CDR3 bases: TGTGCCAGCAGCGTCTTGGGGGGTAACACCGGGGAGCTGTTTTTT. It specifies CASSVLGGNTGELFF.